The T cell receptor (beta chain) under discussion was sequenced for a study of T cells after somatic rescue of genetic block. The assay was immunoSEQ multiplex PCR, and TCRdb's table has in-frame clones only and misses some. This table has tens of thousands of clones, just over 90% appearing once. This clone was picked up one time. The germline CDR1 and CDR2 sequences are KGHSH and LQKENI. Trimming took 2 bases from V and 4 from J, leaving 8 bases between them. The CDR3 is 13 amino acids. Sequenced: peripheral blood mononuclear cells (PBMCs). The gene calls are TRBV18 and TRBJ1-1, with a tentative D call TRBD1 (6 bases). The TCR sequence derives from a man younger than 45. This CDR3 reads CASSPWTATEAFF. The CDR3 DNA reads TGTGCCAGCTCACCATGGACAGCCACTGAAGCTTTCTTT.